This T cell receptor (beta chain) was captured in a study of blood T cell repertoires in COVID-19. In germline, CDR1 is SGHRS, CDR2 YFSETQ. The CDR3 contains 14 residues. V was pared by 4 bases and J by 0 bases, with 8 bases between. TCRdb keeps only in-frame clones here, not all; method: immunoSEQ multiplex PCR. The sample includes about 210,000 clones, 70% to 90% of them seen just once. The rearrangement uses TRBV5-1 and TRBJ2-1; D unclear. The sample consisted of peripheral blood. This TCR derives from a woman aged 40-49 years with acute or convalescent COVID-19. The CDR3 spells CASSAQSSYNEQFF. CDR3 sequence (DNA): TGCGCCAGCAGCGCACAAAGCTCCTACAATGAGCAGTTCTTC.